This entry is about one T cell receptor beta chain. There is no known antigen for this receptor. No base-level quality is on record; no much larger clone is a single base apart. The data originate from a study of response to subunit inactivated influenza vaccine (dated by TCRdb to 2016 to 2018). With regard to the full study: Deep quantitative profiling of the T cell receptor repertoire was used in the study to follow responses to a trivalent subunit inactivated influenza vaccine. Study-wide conclusions, independent of this receptor: It was suggested by the authors that each seasonal influenza vaccination may recruit only a limited number of new T cells.

Library method: RT-PCR. TCRdb records Illumina HiSeq 2500 as the sequencer. TCRdb reanalyzed the raw reads on its own, using fastp at Q25 for trimming and MiXCR for clone calling, and kept in-frame beta chains. A single entry per CDR3 protein holds the most common genes and DNA from its merged rows. The sample table holds hundreds of thousands of distinct CDR3 sequences, of which about 18% were seen once. The top ten hold roughly a tenth of the sample. The origin of this receptor is a man between 50 and 59 years old who received an inactivated influenza vaccine. Donor details come from another sample of the same person, matched by shared clones. This specimen consisted of PBMCs from blood, obtained about 5 days after vaccination.

The encoded CDR3 is CASSPLARNTGELFF. The nucleotide sequence is TGTGCCAGCAGCCCACTCGCCAGAAACACCGGGGAGCTGTTTTTT. The chain joins TRBV6-1 to TRBJ2-2; no D gene call is confident. The CDR3 spans 15 residues, from the cysteine through the phenylalanine. Only the CDR3 portion is preserved as DNA: 45 bases, with reading frame beginning at the first base. Between the V and J ends, shortened by 6 bases and 2 bases respectively, the junction contains 13 bases. The germline V gene specifies MNHNS as CDR1 and SASEGT as CDR2.